Given below is one T cell receptor (beta chain) in context. Its matching antigen is unknown. TCRdb re-called the reads with MiXCR, one entry per CDR3 protein. The sample contains some 38,000 distinct CDR3 sequences, about 48% of which appear only once. This entry is derived from a study of T cell repertoires in cytomegalovirus infection. The input for sequencing was CD8+ T cells from cultured PBMCs, taken from culture after CMV antigen stimulation. The clonotype comes from a human donor in good health (CMV status not recorded). Some clones in this sample may be carry-over from other donors' samples.

This CDR3 reads CASTRMNTEAFF. DNA for the CDR3: TGTGCCAGTACAAGGATGAACACTGAAGCTTTCTTT. The chain is built from TRBV19 and TRBJ1-1; D gene uncertain. Germline lookup yields CDR1 LNHDA and CDR2 SQIVND (reference sequence). The V end lost 7 bases, the J end lost 0 bases, and 6 bases lay between the germline ends. The CDR3 runs to 12 residues.